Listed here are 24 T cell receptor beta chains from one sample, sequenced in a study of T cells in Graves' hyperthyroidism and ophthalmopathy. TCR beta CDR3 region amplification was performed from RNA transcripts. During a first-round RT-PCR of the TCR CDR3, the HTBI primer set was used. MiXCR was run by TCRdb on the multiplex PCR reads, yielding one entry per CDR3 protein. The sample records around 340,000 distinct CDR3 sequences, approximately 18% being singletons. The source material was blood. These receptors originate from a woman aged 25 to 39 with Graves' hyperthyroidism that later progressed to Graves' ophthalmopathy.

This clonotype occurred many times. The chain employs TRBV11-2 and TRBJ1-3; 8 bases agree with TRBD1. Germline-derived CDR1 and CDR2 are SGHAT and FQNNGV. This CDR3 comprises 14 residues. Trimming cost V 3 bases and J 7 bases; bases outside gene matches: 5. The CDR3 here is CASSFDRGLNTIYF. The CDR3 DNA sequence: TGTGCCAGCAGCTTTGACAGGGGTTTGAACACCATATATTTT. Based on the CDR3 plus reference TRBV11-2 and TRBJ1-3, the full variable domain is EAGVAQSPRYKIIEKRQSVAFWCNPISGHATLYWYQQILGQGPKLLIQFQNNGVVDDSQLPKDRFSAERLKGVDSTLKIQPAKLEDSAVYLCASSFDRGLNTIYFGEGSWLTVV.

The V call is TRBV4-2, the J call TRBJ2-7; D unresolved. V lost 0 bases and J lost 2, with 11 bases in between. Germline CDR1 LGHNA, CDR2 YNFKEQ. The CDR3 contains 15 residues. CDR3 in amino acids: CASSQERAGAYEQYF. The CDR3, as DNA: TGTGCCAGCAGCCAAGAACGAGCCGGCGCCTACGAGCAGTACTTC.

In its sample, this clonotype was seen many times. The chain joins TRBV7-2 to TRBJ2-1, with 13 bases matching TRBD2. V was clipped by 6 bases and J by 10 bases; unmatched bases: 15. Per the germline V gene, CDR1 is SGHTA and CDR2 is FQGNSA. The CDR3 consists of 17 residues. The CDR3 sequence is CASSFSGTSGATGEQFF. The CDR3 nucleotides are TGTGCCAGCAGTTTCAGCGGGACTAGCGGGGCCACAGGGGAGCAGTTCTTC. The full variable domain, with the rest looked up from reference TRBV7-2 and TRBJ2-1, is GAGVSQSPSNKVTEKGKDVELRCDPISGHTALYWYRQSLGQGLEFLIYFQGNSAPDKSGLPSDRFSAERTGGSVSTLTIQRTQQEDSAVYLCASSFSGTSGATGEQFFGPGTRLTVL.

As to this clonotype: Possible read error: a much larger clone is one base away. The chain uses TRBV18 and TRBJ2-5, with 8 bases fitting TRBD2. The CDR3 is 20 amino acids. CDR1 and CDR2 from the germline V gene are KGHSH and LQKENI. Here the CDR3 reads CASSPSKVTSGHILGENQYF. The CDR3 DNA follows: TGTGCCAGCTCACCCTCGAAGGTCACTAGCGGCCACATTTTAGGAGAGAACCAGTACTTC. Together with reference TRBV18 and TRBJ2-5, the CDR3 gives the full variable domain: NAGVMQNPRHLVRRRGQEARLRCSPMKGHSHVYWYRQLPEEGLKFMVYLQKENIIDESGMPKERFSAEFPKEGPSILRIQQVVRGDSAAYFCASSPSKVTSGHILGENQYFGPGTRLLVL.

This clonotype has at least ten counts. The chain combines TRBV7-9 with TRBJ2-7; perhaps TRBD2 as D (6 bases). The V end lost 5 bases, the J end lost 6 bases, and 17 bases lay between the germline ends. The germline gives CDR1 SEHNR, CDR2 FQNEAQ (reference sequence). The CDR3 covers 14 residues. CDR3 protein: CASSQMGVGSEQYF. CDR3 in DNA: TGTGCCAGCAGCCAAATGGGGGTCGGGAGCGAGCAGTACTTC.

In DNA, the CDR3 is TGTGCCAGCAGTTTAGTTTTCTACGACTCCTACAATGAGCAGTTCTTC. This sequence encodes CASSLVFYDSYNEQFF. The J gene is TRBJ2-1, the V gene TRBV12-3 or TRBV12-4, with unresolved D. Trimming shortened V by 1 base and J by 0 bases, and 10 bases separated the two germline ends. The CDR3 is 16 residues long.

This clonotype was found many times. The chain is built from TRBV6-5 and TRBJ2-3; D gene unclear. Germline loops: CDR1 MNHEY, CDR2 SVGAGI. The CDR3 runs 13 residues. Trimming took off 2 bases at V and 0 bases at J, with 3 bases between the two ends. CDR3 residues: CASSYGSTDTQYF. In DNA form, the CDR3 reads TGTGCCAGCAGTTACGGGAGCACAGATACGCAGTATTTT.

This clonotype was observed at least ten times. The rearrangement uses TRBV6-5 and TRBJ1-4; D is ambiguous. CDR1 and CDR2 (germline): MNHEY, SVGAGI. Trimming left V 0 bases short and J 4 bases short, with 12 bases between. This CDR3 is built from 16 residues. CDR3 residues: CASSYSSGMINEKLFF. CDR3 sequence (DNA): TGTGCCAGCAGTTACTCGTCCGGGATGATTAATGAAAAACTGTTTTTT.

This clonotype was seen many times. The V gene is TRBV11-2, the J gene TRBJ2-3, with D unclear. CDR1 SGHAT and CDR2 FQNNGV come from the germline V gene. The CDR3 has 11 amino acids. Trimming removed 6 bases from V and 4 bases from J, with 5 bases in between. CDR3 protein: CASSLADTQYF. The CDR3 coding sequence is TGTGCCAGCAGTTTGGCAGATACGCAGTATTTT.

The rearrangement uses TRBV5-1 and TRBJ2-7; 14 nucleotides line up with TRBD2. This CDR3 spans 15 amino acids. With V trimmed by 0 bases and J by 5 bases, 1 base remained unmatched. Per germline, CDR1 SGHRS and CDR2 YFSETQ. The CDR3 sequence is CASSLGTSGRHEQYF. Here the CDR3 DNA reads TGCGCCAGCAGCTTGGGGACTAGCGGGAGGCACGAGCAGTACTTC.

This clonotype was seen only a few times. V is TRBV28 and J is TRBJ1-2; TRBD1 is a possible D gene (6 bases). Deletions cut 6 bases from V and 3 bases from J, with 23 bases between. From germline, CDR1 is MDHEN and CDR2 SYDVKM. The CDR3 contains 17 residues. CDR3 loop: CASRGAGGRPPDYGYTF. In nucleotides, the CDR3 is TGTGCCAGCAGGGGGGCTGGAGGCAGACCACCCGACTATGGCTACACCTTC.

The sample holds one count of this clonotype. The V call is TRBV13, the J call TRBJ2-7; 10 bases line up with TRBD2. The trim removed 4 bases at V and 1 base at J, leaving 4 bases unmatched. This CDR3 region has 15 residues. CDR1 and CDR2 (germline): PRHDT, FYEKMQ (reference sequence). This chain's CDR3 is CASSSGLAQSYEQYF. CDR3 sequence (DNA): TGTGCCAGCAGCTCGGGACTAGCGCAATCCTACGAGCAGTACTTC.

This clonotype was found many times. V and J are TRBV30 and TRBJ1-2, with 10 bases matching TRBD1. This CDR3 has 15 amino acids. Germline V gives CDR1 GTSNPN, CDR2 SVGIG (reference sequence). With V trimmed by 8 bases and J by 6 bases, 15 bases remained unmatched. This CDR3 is CARTPLGQGVNGYTF. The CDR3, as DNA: TGTGCCCGAACCCCCTTAGGACAGGGGGTCAATGGCTACACCTTC.

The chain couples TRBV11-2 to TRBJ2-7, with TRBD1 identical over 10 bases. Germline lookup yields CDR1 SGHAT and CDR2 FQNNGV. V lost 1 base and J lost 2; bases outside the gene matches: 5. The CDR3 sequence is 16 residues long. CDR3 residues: CASSLAGQGRTYEQYF. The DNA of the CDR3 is TGTGCCAGCAGCTTAGCGGGACAGGGGAGAACCTACGAGCAGTACTTC. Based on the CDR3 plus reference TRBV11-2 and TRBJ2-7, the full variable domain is EAGVAQSPRYKIIEKRQSVAFWCNPISGHATLYWYQQILGQGPKLLIQFQNNGVVDDSQLPKDRFSAERLKGVDSTLKIQPAKLEDSAVYLCASSLAGQGRTYEQYFGPGTRLTVT.

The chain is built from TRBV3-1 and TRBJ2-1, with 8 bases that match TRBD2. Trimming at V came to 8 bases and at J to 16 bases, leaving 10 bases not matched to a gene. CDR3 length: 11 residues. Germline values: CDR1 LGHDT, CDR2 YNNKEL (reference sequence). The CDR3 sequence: CASGPGLGIFF. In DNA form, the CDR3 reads TGTGCCAGCGGACCGGGACTAGGGATTTTCTTC.

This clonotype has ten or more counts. The CDR3 region is CASSVRQFHNEQFF. The CDR3 nucleotides read TGTGCCAGCAGTGTGCGACAGTTTCACAATGAGCAGTTCTTC. The gene calls are TRBV6-1 and TRBJ2-1, with D maybe TRBD1 (5 bases). V dropped 4 bases and J dropped 5 bases, with 12 bases sitting between them. There are 14 residues in the CDR3. The germline V gene has CDR1 MNHNS and CDR2 SASEGT.

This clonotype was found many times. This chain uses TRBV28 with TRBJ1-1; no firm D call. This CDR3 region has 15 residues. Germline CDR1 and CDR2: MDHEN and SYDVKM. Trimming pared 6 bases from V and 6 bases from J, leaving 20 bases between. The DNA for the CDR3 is TGTGCCAGCAGCCCCCTAGAGCCCTTGACCGCTGAAGCTTTCTTT. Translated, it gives CASSPLEPLTAEAFF.

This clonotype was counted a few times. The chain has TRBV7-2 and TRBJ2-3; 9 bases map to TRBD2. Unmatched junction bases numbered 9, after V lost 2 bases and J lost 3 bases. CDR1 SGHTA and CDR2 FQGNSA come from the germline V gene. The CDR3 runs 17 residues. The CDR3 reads CASSLLRSGGGTDTQYF. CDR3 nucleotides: TGTGCCAGCAGCTTATTACGTAGCGGGGGAGGGACAGATACGCAGTATTTT.

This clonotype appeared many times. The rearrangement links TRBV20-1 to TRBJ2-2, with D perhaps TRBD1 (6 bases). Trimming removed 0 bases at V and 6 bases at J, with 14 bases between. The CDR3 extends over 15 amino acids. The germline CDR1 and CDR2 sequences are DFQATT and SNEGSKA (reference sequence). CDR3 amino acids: CSARDMAGVAGELFF. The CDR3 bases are TGCAGTGCTAGAGATATGGCAGGGGTGGCCGGGGAGCTGTTTTTT.

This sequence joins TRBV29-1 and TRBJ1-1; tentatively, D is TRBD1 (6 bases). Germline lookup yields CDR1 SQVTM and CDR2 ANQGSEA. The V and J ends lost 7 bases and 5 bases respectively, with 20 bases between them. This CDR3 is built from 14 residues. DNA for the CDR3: TGCAGCGCTCCAGGGGTTGGGGGATATACTGAAGCTTTCTTT. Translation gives CSAPGVGGYTEAFF.

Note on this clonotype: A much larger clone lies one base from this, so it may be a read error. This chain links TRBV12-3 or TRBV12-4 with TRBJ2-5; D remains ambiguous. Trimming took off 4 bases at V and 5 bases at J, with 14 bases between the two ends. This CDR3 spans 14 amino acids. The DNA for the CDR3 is TGTGCCAGCAGTTCACTGGATAGCATGGAGACCCAGTACTTC. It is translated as CASSSLDSMETQYF.

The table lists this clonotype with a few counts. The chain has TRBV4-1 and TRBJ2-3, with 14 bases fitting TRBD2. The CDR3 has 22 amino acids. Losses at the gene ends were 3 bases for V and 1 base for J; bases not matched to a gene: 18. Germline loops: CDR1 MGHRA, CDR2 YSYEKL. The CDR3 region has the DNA TGCGCCAGCAGCCATCCCGGGACCCCCGGACTAGCGGGAGGTTGGGGCACAGATACGCAGTATTTT. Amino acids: CASSHPGTPGLAGGWGTDTQYF.

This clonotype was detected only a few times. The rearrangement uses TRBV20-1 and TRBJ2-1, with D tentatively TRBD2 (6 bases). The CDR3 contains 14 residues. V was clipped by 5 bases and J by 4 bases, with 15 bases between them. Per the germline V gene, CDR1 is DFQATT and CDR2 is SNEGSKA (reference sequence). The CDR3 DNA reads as TGCAGTGCTCCTGACCCGGGACTTTACAATGAGCAGTTCTTC. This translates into CSAPDPGLYNEQFF.

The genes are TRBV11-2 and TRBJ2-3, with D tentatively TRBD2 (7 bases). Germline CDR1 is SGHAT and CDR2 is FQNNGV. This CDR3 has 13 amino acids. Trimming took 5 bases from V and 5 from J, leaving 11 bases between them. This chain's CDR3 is CASSKGGEDTQYF. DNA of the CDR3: TGTGCCAGCAGCAAAGGGGGGGAAGATACGCAGTATTTT.